These 17 T cell receptor beta chains were sequenced from one sample in a study of blood T cell repertoires in COVID-19. Only in-frame clones appear in the TCRdb table, and some are missing; sequencing was by immunoSEQ multiplex PCR. Here the sample spans 20,000 to 30,000 clones, approximately 87% being singletons. The sequenced sample consisted of peripheral blood. Source of these receptors: a human donor in a cohort sampled during active COVID-19.

The V and J genes are TRBV7-2 and TRBJ2-7, with 7 bases fitting TRBD2. Trimming took 6 bases from V and 3 from J; bases not matched to a gene: 8. This CDR3 contains 14 residues. Per the germline V gene, CDR1 is SGHTA and CDR2 is FQGNSA. The CDR3 loop is CASSRRASGYEQYF. CDR3 DNA sequence: TGTGCCAGCAGTCGTCGCGCTAGCGGCTACGAGCAGTACTTC.

This clone was detected once. The V gene is TRBV15, the J gene TRBJ2-3, with D perhaps TRBD1 (5 bases). This CDR3 has 17 amino acids. Germline lookup yields CDR1 LNHNV and CDR2 YYDKDF (reference sequence). Trimming removed 6 bases from V and 0 bases from J, with 19 bases in between. Here the CDR3 reads CATSKARVGASTDTQYF. CDR3 bases: TGTGCCACCAGTAAAGCCAGAGTTGGGGCCAGCACAGATACGCAGTATTTT.

The chain is built from TRBV5-5 and TRBJ2-2; 7 bases fit TRBD1. Germline assignment: CDR1 SGHKS and CDR2 YYEKEE (reference sequence). The CDR3 runs to 15 residues. With V trimmed by 4 bases and J by 6 bases, 9 bases remained unmatched. DNA of the CDR3: TGTGCCAGCAGCAACCTGGACAGGTTCCCCGGGGAGCTGTTTTTT. Protein product: CASSNLDRFPGELFF.

The sample holds a few counts of this clone. The chain links TRBV29-1 to TRBJ2-7; D may be TRBD1 (6 bases). The germline V gene encodes CDR1 SQVTM and CDR2 ANQGSEA. This CDR3 contains 17 residues. Trimming took off 1 base at V and 0 bases at J, with 19 bases between the two ends. CDR3 amino acids: CSVEAITGSSGSYEQYF. The CDR3 DNA is TGCAGCGTTGAAGCCATAACAGGGTCGTCGGGCTCCTACGAGCAGTACTTC.

The rearrangement links TRBV12-5 to TRBJ1-1, with a tentative D call TRBD1 (6 bases). Germline lookup yields CDR1 LGHNT and CDR2 FRNRAP. The CDR3 covers 12 residues. Trimming pared 11 bases from V and 3 bases from J, leaving 13 bases between. For the CDR3, the DNA is TGTGCTGGAAGGGGGGGTCACACTGAAGCTTTCTTT. Its translation is CAGRGGHTEAFF.

The V call is TRBV7-2, the J call TRBJ2-7, with 9 nucleotides matching TRBD2. The CDR3 spans 16 residues. J gave up 0 bases and V 0 bases, and 3 bases lay outside the gene matches. The germline CDR1 and CDR2 sequences are SGHTA and FQGNSA. The CDR3 bases are TGTGCCAGCAGCTTAGCTTCTAGCGGGGTCTCCTACGAGCAGTACTTC. Its protein product is CASSLASSGVSYEQYF.

The chain carries TRBV28 and TRBJ2-7, with D possibly TRBD2 on 7 matching bases. Germline V gene lookup returns CDR1 MDHEN and CDR2 SYDVKM. The CDR3 covers 16 residues. Trimming removed 4 bases from V and 2 bases from J, with 18 bases in between. The CDR3 region has the DNA TGTGCCAGCAGTTGGGGGGGGACACCCAAAACCTACGAGCAGTACTTC. Protein product: CASSWGGTPKTYEQYF. Complete variable domain (other parts from reference TRBV28 and TRBJ2-7): DVKVTQSSRYLVKRTGEKVFLECVQDMDHENMFWYRQDPGLGLRLIYFSYDVKMKEKGDIPEGYSVSREKKERFSLILESASTNQTSMYLCASSWGGTPKTYEQYFGPGTRLTVT.

The chain uses TRBV15 and TRBJ1-5, with a tentative D call TRBD1 (5 bases). CDR1 is LNHNV, CDR2 YYDKDF, per germline (reference sequence). The CDR3 contains 15 residues. V lost 0 bases, J lost 4 bases, and 10 bases lay in between. CDR3 protein: CATSRDDRGNQPQHF. In nucleotides, the CDR3 is TGTGCCACCAGCAGAGACGACAGAGGTAATCAGCCCCAGCATTTT.

This chain links TRBV5-4 with TRBJ2-5, with a weak D call TRBD1 (6 bases). CDR1 SGHNT and CDR2 YYREEE come from the germline V gene (reference sequence). The CDR3 covers 13 residues. Trimming removed 7 bases at V and 5 bases at J, with 15 bases between. The CDR3 DNA is TGTGCCAGCCAACCGACAGGCGGGGAGACCCAGTACTTC. Encoded protein: CASQPTGGETQYF.

This chain uses TRBV5-1 with TRBJ1-2, with 10 positions matching TRBD1. The CDR3 is 15 residues long. V lost 3 bases and J lost 3; bases outside the gene matches: 5. Germline lookup yields CDR1 SGHRS and CDR2 YFSETQ. CDR3 bases: TGCGCCAGCAGCTCCGGGACAGGGGTGTACTATGGCTACACCTTC. This encodes CASSSGTGVYYGYTF.

The gene calls are TRBV28 and TRBJ1-6, with 7 bases that match TRBD1. V trimming: 6 bases; J trimming: 6 bases; junction bases outside the gene matches: 5. Germline CDR1 is MDHEN and CDR2 is SYDVKM. The CDR3 has 14 residues. DNA of the CDR3: TGTGCCAGCAGAACCGGGACAGCTAATTCACCCCTCCACTTT. Protein product: CASRTGTANSPLHF.

The chain combines TRBV2 with TRBJ2-5; 10 nucleotides agree with TRBD2. This CDR3 is built from 15 residues. CDR1 is SNHLY, CDR2 FYNNEI, per germline. V lost 6 bases and J lost 4; bases outside the gene matches: 8. CDR3 in amino acids: CASRARTSGGETQYF. Written as DNA, the CDR3 is TGTGCCAGCAGGGCCAGGACTAGCGGTGGAGAGACCCAGTACTTC.

The chain employs TRBV12-3 or TRBV12-4 and TRBJ1-4; D is perhaps TRBD1 (5 bases). This CDR3 is built from 12 residues. With 3 bases removed from V and 12 bases from J, the gap between germline ends came to 11 bases. The CDR3 sequence is CASSFFTRELFF. CDR3 DNA: TGTGCCAGCAGTTTCTTCACCAGGGAACTGTTTTTT.

This chain joins TRBV5-1 and TRBJ2-7; 7 bases agree with TRBD2. V gave up 2 bases and J gave up 0 bases; unmatched junction bases: 5. The length of the CDR3 is 15 residues. Germline values: CDR1 SGHRS, CDR2 YFSETQ. CDR3 DNA sequence: TGCGCCAGCAGCTTTAGTGGCGGGAGCTCCTACGAGCAGTACTTC. Translation gives CASSFSGGSSYEQYF. Supplemented by reference TRBV5-1 and TRBJ2-7, the full variable domain reads KAGVTQTPRYLIKTRGQQVTLSCSPISGHRSVSWYQQTPGQGLQFLFEYFSETQRNKGNFPGRFSGRQFSNSRSEMNVSTLELGDSALYLCASSFSGGSSYEQYFGPGTRLTVT.

V is TRBV5-1 and J is TRBJ2-1; 7 bases align to TRBD2. Germline V gene data show CDR1 as SGHRS and CDR2 as YFSETQ. The CDR3 consists of 18 residues. V gave up 3 bases and J gave up 2 bases; unmatched junction bases: 14. CDR3 nucleotides: TGCGCCAGCAGCTCCCGATCTAGGGACTATAGCACCTACAATGAGCAGTTCTTC. Translated: CASSSRSRDYSTYNEQFF.

This chain links TRBV2 with TRBJ2-1; 8 positions agree with TRBD1. The germline V gene encodes CDR1 SNHLY and CDR2 FYNNEI. This CDR3 region has 15 residues. With 7 bases clipped from V and 0 bases from J, the junction kept 5 bases outside the gene matches. The CDR3 here is CASKNDRGSYNEQFF. The CDR3 DNA follows: TGTGCCAGCAAAAACGACAGGGGCTCCTACAATGAGCAGTTCTTC.

The chain links TRBV19 to TRBJ1-3, with unresolved D. Per the germline V gene, CDR1 is LNHDA and CDR2 is SQIVND (reference sequence). V was cut by 7 bases and J by 0 bases, with 10 bases left in between. CDR3 length equals 14 residues. CDR3 loop: CASIGGSSGNTIYF. The CDR3 coding sequence is TGTGCCAGTATCGGAGGATCCTCTGGAAACACCATATATTTT.